Listed here are 19 T cell receptor beta chains from one sample, sequenced in a study of patients and donors after allogeneic stem cell transplantation. TCRdb reprocessed the RT-PCR reads with MiXCR, giving one entry per CDR3 protein. The table lists over 350,000 distinct CDR3 sequences, more than 15% of them singletons. The specimen was blood, either unsorted or a sorted T cell fraction (not recorded which). The source is a human donor who was either an allogeneic HSCT recipient or a stem cell or donor lymphocyte infusion donor (not recorded which). It is not recorded whose cells these are; they may come from a transplant donor.

In its sample, this clonotype was seen many times. The V call is TRBV12-3 or TRBV12-4, the J call TRBJ2-7; 9 bases fit TRBD1. The J segment lost 0 bases and the V segment lost 6 bases, leaving 6 bases of the junction unmatched. This CDR3 is 15 amino acids long. As DNA, the CDR3 is TGTGCCAGCAGCGTGCCGGGACAGGGCTCCTACGAGCAGTACTTC. Translated, it gives CASSVPGQGSYEQYF.

The rearrangement uses TRBV11-2 and TRBJ2-7; D is undetermined. The V end lost 5 bases, the J end lost 3 bases, and 14 bases lay between the germline ends. The V gene's germline CDR1 is SGHAT and CDR2 FQNNGV. This CDR3 has 14 amino acids. The DNA of the CDR3 is TGTGCCAGCAGCCCGAAAGACGGTGTCTACGAGCAGTACTTC. Translating gives CASSPKDGVYEQYF.

The rearrangement joins TRBV6-5 to TRBJ1-2; D is unclear. Germline CDR1 is MNHEY and CDR2 is SVGAGI. This CDR3 comprises 15 residues. The V end was cut by 0 bases, the J end by 4 bases, with 12 bases between. The CDR3 sequence is CASSYSLDSGYGYTF. The CDR3 nucleotides are TGTGCCAGCAGTTACTCACTCGACTCTGGCTATGGCTACACCTTC.

The chain links TRBV10-3 to TRBJ1-1; D is undetermined. Per the germline V gene, CDR1 is ENHRY and CDR2 is SYGVKD. Trimming left V 0 bases short and J 8 bases short, with 7 bases between. The CDR3 runs 12 residues. The DNA of the CDR3 is TGTGCCATCAGTGAGTCTCTGGGAGAAGCTTTCTTT. Residues: CAISESLGEAFF.

The chain has TRBV7-9 and TRBJ2-1; 9 bases map to TRBD2. Losses at the gene ends were 4 bases for V and 0 bases for J; bases not matched to a gene: 4. This CDR3 is built from 16 residues. CDR1 SEHNR and CDR2 FQNEAQ come from the germline V gene (reference sequence). CDR3 sequence (DNA): TGTGCCAGCAGCTCTAGCGGGGTGAGCTCCTACAATGAGCAGTTCTTC. Translating it yields CASSSSGVSSYNEQFF.

This clonotype was detected a few times. The V call is TRBV6-5, the J call TRBJ1-2; no firm D call. CDR1 and CDR2 (germline): MNHEY, SVGAGI. V lost 4 bases, J lost 2 bases, and 11 bases lay in between. This CDR3 has 14 amino acids. The CDR3 reads CASSLPPGNYGYTF. The CDR3 DNA is TGTGCCAGCAGTTTACCCCCGGGGAACTATGGCTACACCTTC.

The V and J genes are TRBV6-5 and TRBJ1-4, with 8 nucleotides matching TRBD1. The CDR3 sequence is 16 residues long. Looked up from germline, CDR1 is MNHEY and CDR2 is SVGAGI. V lost 0 bases to trimming and J lost 5 bases; unmatched junction nucleotides: 5. The CDR3, as DNA: TGTGCCAGCAGTTACTCCGGGACAGGCGCAAATGAAAAACTGTTTTTT. Its protein product is CASSYSGTGANEKLFF.

CDR3 loop: CASSLNPDREVPYEQYF. For the CDR3, the DNA is TGTGCCAGCAGCCTCAACCCGGACAGGGAGGTTCCCTACGAGCAGTACTTC. V usage is TRBV7-9 and J usage is TRBJ2-7; 8 bases are shared with TRBD1. Germline-derived CDR1 and CDR2 are SEHNR and FQNEAQ (reference sequence). The V and J ends lost 5 bases and 2 bases, in that order; junction bases with no gene match: 14. The CDR3 loop spans 17 amino acids.

This clonotype has just a few counts. V is TRBV3-1 and J is TRBJ2-4, with D possibly TRBD2 on 7 matching bases. The CDR3 is 15 amino acids. The germline V gene has CDR1 LGHDT and CDR2 YNNKEL (reference sequence). Trimming removed 3 bases from V and 7 bases from J, with 16 bases in between. The CDR3 loop reads CASSQEGGPVNIQYF. The CDR3 nucleotides are TGTGCCAGCAGCCAGGAGGGGGGGCCCGTGAACATTCAGTACTTC.

This clonotype showed up many times. The rearrangement joins TRBV12-3 or TRBV12-4 to TRBJ2-2; D call uncertain. V lost 5 bases, J lost 1 base, and 8 bases lay in between. The CDR3 totals 14 residues. CDR3 nucleotides: TGTGCCAGCAGTCCTCCCTTGAACACCGGGGAGCTGTTTTTT. Translation gives CASSPPLNTGELFF.

The genes are TRBV7-6 and TRBJ1-4, with D possibly being TRBD1 (6 bases). The CDR3 runs to 15 residues. V was pared by 5 bases and J by 7 bases, with 17 bases between. Germline-derived CDR1 and CDR2 are SGHVS and FNYEAQ. The CDR3 spells CASSTGQTRLEKLFF. CDR3 coding DNA: TGTGCCAGCAGCACCGGACAGACCCGCCTTGAAAAACTGTTTTTT. Combining the CDR3 with reference TRBV7-6 and TRBJ1-4 gives the whole variable domain GAGVSQSPRYKVTKRGQDVALRCDPISGHVSLYWYRQALGQGPEFLTYFNYEAQQDKSGLPNDRFSAERPEGSISTLTIQRTEQRDSAMYRCASSTGQTRLEKLFFGSGTQLSVL.

This clonotype was seen more than once but under ten times. This chain uses TRBV10-3 with TRBJ1-6, with 11 bases lining up with TRBD1. The ends lost 6 bases at V and 7 bases at J; junction bases unmatched: 5. The V gene's germline CDR1 is ENHRY and CDR2 SYGVKD. The CDR3 contains 15 residues. For the CDR3, the DNA is TGTGCCATCAGGGCCGGGACAGGGGGGAATTCACCCCTCCACTTT. It yields the protein CAIRAGTGGNSPLHF.

The genes are TRBV6-1 and TRBJ2-2; possible D gene TRBD2, 6 bases. CDR1 and CDR2 from the germline V gene are MNHNS and SASEGT. This CDR3 comprises 15 residues. V shed 5 bases and J shed 4 bases, with 14 bases lying between them. In DNA, the CDR3 is TGTGCCAGCAGTATTAGGACTACCACCACCGGGGAGCTGTTTTTT. This encodes CASSIRTTTTGELFF.

This clonotype was seen a handful of times. V usage is TRBV5-5 and J usage is TRBJ1-1, with D tentatively TRBD1 (5 bases). Trimming took 4 bases from V and 8 from J, leaving 18 bases between them. This CDR3 region has 14 residues. Germline V gene lookup returns CDR1 SGHKS and CDR2 YYEKEE (reference sequence). CDR3 bases: TGTGCCAGCAGCATCGGAGCGCGGGGACCCGAAGCTTTCTTT. Amino acid sequence: CASSIGARGPEAFF. The entire variable domain, with the rest obtained from reference TRBV5-5 and TRBJ1-1, is as follows: DAGVTQSPTHLIKTRGQQVTLRCSPISGHKSVSWYQQVLGQGPQFIFQYYEKEERGRGNFPDRFSARQFPNYSSELNVNALLLGDSALYLCASSIGARGPEAFFGQGTRLTVV.

V and J are TRBV5-6 and TRBJ2-5; D is unresolved. Germline V gene sequence: CDR1 SGHDT, CDR2 YYEEEE. The CDR3 is 16 amino acids. Between the trimmed V and J ends, which lost 0 bases and 0 bases, there was a span of 12 bases. The CDR3 sequence is CASSLVGGEYQETQYF. CDR3 nucleotide sequence: TGTGCCAGCAGCTTGGTAGGCGGAGAATACCAAGAGACCCAGTACTTC.

The chain employs TRBV12-3 or TRBV12-4 and TRBJ2-2; the match to TRBD2 covers 10 bases. The CDR3 totals 16 residues. V shed 4 bases, J shed 4 bases, and the junction held 6 bases outside the gene matches. The CDR3 is CASSYLAGAPTGELFF. DNA for the CDR3: TGTGCCAGCAGTTATCTAGCGGGAGCGCCCACCGGGGAGCTGTTTTTT.

The chain recombines TRBV19 with TRBJ2-1; D perhaps matches TRBD1 (5 bases). The CDR3 is 15 amino acids. Germline assignment: CDR1 LNHDA and CDR2 SQIVND (reference sequence). V was shortened by 6 bases and J by 0 bases, with 12 bases between the two germline ends. For the CDR3, the DNA is TGTGCCAGTAGCCAACAGGAGAGCTCCTACAATGAGCAGTTCTTC. Its protein is CASSQQESSYNEQFF.

This clonotype was seen more than once but under ten times. This chain links TRBV20-1 with TRBJ2-5, with TRBD2 matching 10 bases. The V segment lost 2 bases and the J segment 5 bases; nucleotides outside the gene matches: 8. Germline V gene lookup returns CDR1 DFQATT and CDR2 SNEGSKA (reference sequence). The CDR3 totals 15 residues. CDR3 loop: CSARREAGGLETQYF. CDR3 sequence (DNA): TGCAGTGCTAGAAGGGAAGCGGGAGGGCTGGAGACCCAGTACTTC.

This clonotype has a count of ten or more. The rearrangement joins TRBV12-3 or TRBV12-4 to TRBJ2-5, with D perhaps given as TRBD1 or TRBD2 (5 bases each). The CDR3 is made up of 14 amino acids. With 3 bases removed from V and 5 bases from J, the gap between germline ends came to 13 bases. In DNA, the CDR3 is TGTGCCAGCAGTTTCGGGACCGCCAGGGAGACCCAGTACTTC. Amino acids: CASSFGTARETQYF.